Listed below are T cell receptor beta chains from one sample, sequenced in a study of T cells in Graves' hyperthyroidism and ophthalmopathy. One entry per CDR3 protein, called by TCRdb with MiXCR from the multiplex PCR reads. The table shows hundreds of thousands of distinct CDR3 sequences, with less than 15% occurring only once. Material for sequencing was blood. The receptor set was obtained from a young woman with Graves' hyperthyroidism. Each CDR3 is given with its conserved first and last residue. Each record gives: J gene, V gene, CDR3 protein.

>TRBJ2-1|TRBV27
CASSPGLAETNEQFF
>TRBJ2-7|TRBV9
CASSVDHGNLEQYF
>TRBJ1-3|TRBV5-1
CASSLSGYGNTIYF
>TRBJ1-5|TRBV6-1
CASSEWGNQPQHF
>TRBJ1-1|TRBV5-5
CASTRRGAIEAFF
>TRBJ2-7|TRBV5-1
CASSPTSQGYEQYF
>TRBJ1-6|TRBV19
CASSSRQGPNSPLHF
>TRBJ2-7|TRBV10-1
CASSEGTGGSEQYF
>TRBJ1-1|TRBV5-1
CASSRGQSTKAFF
>TRBJ2-7|TRBV2
CASKLAAFSYEQYF
>TRBJ2-3|TRBV3-1
CASRLGLAGGVTQYF
>TRBJ1-5|TRBV9
CASSGGGRNQPQHF
>TRBJ2-2|TRBV3-1
CASSSQSIGQGAFQRAGELFF
>TRBJ2-3|TRBV18
CASSPLGTASTDTQYF
>TRBJ2-7|TRBV11-2
CASSPKTFSYEQYF
>TRBJ2-2|TRBV4-1
CASSLPLAANTGELFF
>TRBJ2-1|TRBV9
CASSVTSGSHEQFF
>TRBJ1-4|TRBV6-1
CASWAIATNEKLFF
>TRBJ2-1|TRBV28
CASSPSGRAGSNEQFF
>TRBJ2-2|TRBV12-3/TRBV12-4
CASSLAPSGTDTGELFF
>TRBJ2-5|TRBV12-3/TRBV12-4
CASSPIGGETQYF
>TRBJ2-1|TRBV28
CASSPILLAGGPYNEQFF
>TRBJ2-5|TRBV12-3/TRBV12-4
CASSTHQTSGFQETQYF
>TRBJ2-1|TRBV7-9
CASSQSRGYGEQFF
>TRBJ1-5|TRBV6-4
CASTFTGGTSNQPQHF
>TRBJ2-1|TRBV6-1
CASCLAAPKEQFF
>TRBJ1-1|TRBV3-1
CASSQVRDGEAFF
>TRBJ2-1|TRBV9
CASSPQGSNSYNEQFF
>TRBJ2-1|TRBV2
CASKQEVIRQFF
>TRBJ2-2|TRBV2
CASTNDRGRTGELFF
>TRBJ1-5|TRBV28
CASRGLGQSSQHF
>TRBJ1-5|TRBV5-5
CASGRGNQPQHF
>TRBJ2-1|TRBV11-2
CASSLDGAEHNEQFF
>TRBJ2-1|TRBV7-3
CASSLYTDNEQFF
>TRBJ2-1|TRBV28
CASSYRGLGVSYSEQFF
>TRBJ2-3|TRBV20-1
CSARQGASADTQYF
>TRBJ1-5|TRBV28
CASSFVARSYQPQHF
>TRBJ1-1|TRBV20-1
CSARVGGGNTEAFF
>TRBJ2-5|TRBV28
CASSYPMTSGGAMWETQYF
>TRBJ2-2|TRBV6-2/TRBV6-3
CASGGQGASWNTGELFF
>TRBJ2-3|TRBV6-1
CASSESQGGTDTQYF
>TRBJ1-1|TRBV6-6
CASSYHGLNTEAFF